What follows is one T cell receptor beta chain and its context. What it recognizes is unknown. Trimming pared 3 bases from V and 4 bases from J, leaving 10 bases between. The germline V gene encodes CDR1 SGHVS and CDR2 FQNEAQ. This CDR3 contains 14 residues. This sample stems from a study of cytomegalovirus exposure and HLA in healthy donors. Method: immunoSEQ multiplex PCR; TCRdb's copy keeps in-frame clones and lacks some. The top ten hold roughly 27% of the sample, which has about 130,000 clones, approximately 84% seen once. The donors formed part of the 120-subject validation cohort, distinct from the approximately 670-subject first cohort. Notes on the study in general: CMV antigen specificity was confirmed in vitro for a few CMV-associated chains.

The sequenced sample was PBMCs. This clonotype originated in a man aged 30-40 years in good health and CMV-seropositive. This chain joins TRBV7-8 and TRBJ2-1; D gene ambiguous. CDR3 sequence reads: CASSLAATYNEQFF. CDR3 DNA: TGTGCCAGCAGCTTGGCGGCCACATACAATGAGCAGTTCTTC.